The rows below give T cell receptor beta chains drawn from one sample of a study of preoperative IRX-2 immunotherapy in early breast cancer. Generated by immunoSEQ multiplex PCR, the TCRdb table keeps only in-frame clones and is missing some. This table has tens of thousands of clones, roughly 77% appearing once. The starting material was lymph node tissue, obtained after IRX-2 immunotherapy. Receptor source: a human donor with breast cancer. The CDR3 runs from the conserved cysteine through the conserved F or W. The order of the fields is D gene, J gene, clone size, V gene, CDR3 protein, CDR3 DNA. D genes are given only for firm matches. For some rows the clone size is stated as once, few or many, or as a class when expanded; others skip it.

>.|TRBJ2-7|.|TRBV19
CASIGRNYEQYF
TGTGCCAGTATCGGCAGAAACTACGAGCAGTACTTC
>TRBD1|TRBJ1-6|.|TRBV6-8
CASSYSTLPGGNSPLHF
TGTGCCAGCAGTTACTCCACCCTGCCAGGGGGTAATTCACCCCTCCACTTT
>.|TRBJ2-5|.|TRBV19
CASSIGQGEETQYF
TGTGCCAGTAGTATAGGTCAGGGAGAAGAGACCCAGTACTTC
>.|TRBJ1-5|medium-sized|TRBV11-3
CASSPQPTRTKYQPQHF
TGTGCCAGCAGCCCACAACCTACCCGGACAAAATATCAGCCCCAGCATTTT
>.|TRBJ2-5|.|TRBV14
CASSFLPRETQYF
TGTGCCAGCAGCTTTCTACCGCGGGAGACCCAGTACTTC
>TRBD1|TRBJ1-2|.|TRBV6-7
CASSPGTGSGGYTF
TGTGCCAGCAGTCCCGGGACAGGGTCTGGCGGCTACACCTTC
>.|TRBJ1-2|few|TRBV10-3
CALSRAVGGYGYTF
TGTGCCTTAAGCAGGGCCGTAGGAGGCTATGGCTACACCTTC
>.|TRBJ2-3|.|TRBV5-1
CASSLVPDSPGDTQYF
TGCGCCAGCAGCTTGGTCCCGGACTCCCCGGGAGATACGCAGTATTTT
>.|TRBJ1-1|.|TRBV5-1
CASSLGFWGMNTEAFF
TGCGCCAGCAGCTTGGGGTTTTGGGGGATGAACACTGAAGCTTTCTTT
>.|TRBJ1-5|.|TRBV28
CARTLRLNSNQPQHF
TGTGCCAGAACTCTCAGGCTAAATAGCAATCAGCCCCAGCATTTT
>TRBD1|TRBJ1-4|.|TRBV6-7
CASSTGTGNKKLFF
TGTGCCAGCAGTACCGGGACAGGGAATAAAAAACTGTTTTTT
>.|TRBJ2-5|.|TRBV18
CASSPGGGQETQYF
TGTGCCAGCTCACCAGGAGGAGGGCAAGAGACCCAGTACTTC
>.|TRBJ1-2|.|TRBV6-8
CAISTQTNYGYTF
TGTGCCATCTCGACGCAAACTAACTATGGCTACACCTTC
>.|TRBJ2-4|.|TRBV27
CASRPGTVAKNIQYF
TGTGCCAGCAGACCCGGGACTGTAGCCAAAAACATTCAGTACTTC
>.|TRBJ1-1|.|TRBV18
CASSPGQMNTEAFF
TGTGCCAGCTCACCGGGCCAGATGAACACTGAAGCTTTCTTT
>TRBD1|TRBJ1-5|.|TRBV11-3
CASSLGQSSNQPQHF
TGTGCCAGCAGCCTGGGACAGTCTAGCAATCAGCCCCAGCATTTT
>TRBD1|TRBJ1-5|few|TRBV15
CATSTPKGGTGNQPQHF
TGTGCCACCAGCACTCCTAAAGGCGGGACAGGCAATCAGCCCCAGCATTTT
>.|TRBJ1-4|once|TRBV11-1
CASSFGPRREKLFF
TGTGCCAGCAGCTTCGGACCGAGGCGTGAAAAACTGTTTTTT
>.|TRBJ2-7|.|TRBV11-3
CASSDIDPRDSYEQYF
TGTGCCAGCAGCGATATAGACCCCAGGGACTCCTACGAGCAGTACTTC
>TRBD2|TRBJ2-3|.|TRBV4-1
CASSQAGGVADTQYF
TGCGCCAGCAGCCAAGCCGGGGGGGTAGCGGATACGCAGTATTTT
>.|TRBJ1-4|few|TRBV29-1
CSVGPNQEKLFF
TGCAGCGTCGGGCCTAACCAGGAAAAACTGTTTTTT
>TRBD2|TRBJ2-7|.|TRBV6-8
CASSLRSGGSQEQYF
TGTGCCAGCAGTCTACGGAGCGGGGGGTCTCAGGAGCAGTACTTC
>.|TRBJ1-1|.|TRBV6-8
CASRGDWANTEAFF
TGTGCCAGCAGGGGGGACTGGGCGAACACTGAAGCTTTCTTT
>.|TRBJ1-3|.|TRBV11-3
CASSHTGRRGTGNTIYF
TGTGCCAGCAGCCACACCGGGCGGAGGGGAACTGGAAACACCATATATTTT
>.|TRBJ1-5|.|TRBV6-8
CASSYGDQPQHF
TGTGCCAGCAGTTATGGGGATCAGCCCCAGCATTTT
>.|TRBJ1-3|.|TRBV19
CASSTNGEENTIYF
TGTGCCAGTAGTACAAACGGGGAGGAAAACACCATATATTTT
>.|TRBJ2-5|.|TRBV7-2
CASSPDLGETQYF
TGTGCCAGCAGCCCGGACTTAGGGGAGACCCAGTACTTC
>.|TRBJ2-6|.|TRBV18
CASSLGRSGANVLTF
TGTGCCAGCTCGCTAGGGAGATCTGGGGCCAACGTCCTGACTTTC
>TRBD1|TRBJ1-2|.|TRBV6-9
CASSRTGDVGYGYTF
TGTGCCAGCAGTAGAACAGGGGACGTAGGCTATGGCTACACCTTC
>.|TRBJ1-1|.|TRBV6-8
CATRGGGNTEAFF
TGTGCCACCCGGGGTGGGGGAAACACTGAAGCTTTCTTT
>.|TRBJ1-5|.|TRBV14
CATSGGMYSNQPQHF
TGTGCCACCTCGGGGGGGATGTATAGCAATCAGCCCCAGCATTTT
>TRBD1|TRBJ1-4|.|TRBV5-1
CASSLGQSVATNEKLFF
TGCGCCAGCAGCCTGGGACAGAGCGTTGCAACTAATGAAAAACTGTTTTTT
>.|TRBJ1-5|.|TRBV30
CAWSRQSSNQPQHF
TGTGCCTGGAGTCGGCAGAGTAGCAATCAGCCCCAGCATTTT
>.|TRBJ1-4|few|TRBV6-8
CASSDLRGTVNEKLFF
TGTGCCAGCAGTGACCTTAGGGGAACAGTTAATGAAAAACTGTTTTTT
>TRBD1|TRBJ1-2|few|TRBV28
CASSLTGNYGYTF
TGTGCCAGCAGTTTGACAGGGAACTATGGCTACACCTTC
>TRBD1|TRBJ2-5|.|TRBV6-7
CASSLGQKETQYF
TGTGCCAGCAGTTTGGGACAGAAAGAGACCCAGTACTTC
>TRBD1|TRBJ1-3|.|TRBV6-8
CASSDETGKGSGNTIYF
TGTGCCAGCAGTGACGAGACAGGGAAGGGTTCTGGAAACACCATATATTTT
>TRBD1|TRBJ2-2|.|TRBV2
CASSFGTGGTGELFF
TGTGCCAGCAGCTTCGGGACAGGGGGTACCGGGGAGCTGTTTTTT
>.|TRBJ1-2|once|TRBV29-1
CSVRSMGGGYTF
TGCAGCGTTCGTTCTATGGGGGGTGGCTACACCTTC
>.|TRBJ1-1|once|TRBV19
CASSFYRVTEAFF
TGTGCCAGTAGTTTCTACAGGGTCACTGAAGCTTTCTTT
>.|TRBJ1-1|.|TRBV5-1
CASSLGSGGRHEAFF
TGCGCCAGCAGCTTGGGGTCTGGAGGCCGGCATGAAGCTTTCTTT
>.|TRBJ2-7|.|TRBV15
CATSRGARVVDEQYF
TGTGCCACCAGCAGAGGGGCCAGAGTAGTCGACGAGCAGTACTTC
>TRBD1|TRBJ2-7|.|TRBV19
CASSIGGTGFYEQYF
TGTGCCAGTAGTATAGGCGGGACAGGGTTTTACGAGCAGTACTTC
>.|TRBJ1-5|.|TRBV19
CASSIDLGYQPQHF
TGTGCCAGTAGTATAGATTTAGGTTATCAGCCCCAGCATTTT
>.|TRBJ2-1|.|TRBV12-5
CASSRGSSYNEQFF
TGTGCCAGCTCCCGGGGGAGCTCCTACAATGAGCAGTTCTTC
>TRBD1|TRBJ2-6|.|TRBV18
CASSPMGQLTLGANVLTF
TGTGCCAGCTCACCCATGGGACAGCTGACTCTGGGGGCCAACGTCCTGACTTTC
>TRBD1|TRBJ2-1|few|TRBV19
CASSPWTGDDEQFF
TGTGCCAGTAGTCCTTGGACAGGGGATGATGAGCAGTTCTTC
>TRBD1|TRBJ2-5|.|TRBV7-4
CASSPDRVGFQYF
TGTGCCAGCAGCCCGGACAGGGTAGGGTTCCAGTACTTC
>TRBD2|TRBJ2-7|.|TRBV6-8
CASSRTSGGEQYF
TGTGCCAGCAGTCGGACTAGCGGGGGCGAGCAGTACTTC
>.|TRBJ1-2|.|TRBV5-1
CASKTGGSTLDGYTF
TGCGCCAGCAAAACCGGAGGGAGCACGCTGGATGGCTACACCTTC
>.|TRBJ1-6|.|TRBV23-1
CASSQSKWTANSPLHF
TGCGCCAGCAGTCAATCGAAGTGGACGGCAAATTCACCCCTCCACTTT
>TRBD1|TRBJ1-2|.|TRBV5-1
CASSSGQGSYGYTF
TGCGCCAGCAGCTCGGGACAGGGATCCTATGGCTACACCTTC
>TRBD1|TRBJ1-1|.|TRBV23-1
CASSFTGAMNTEAFF
TGCGCCAGCAGCTTTACAGGGGCCATGAACACTGAAGCTTTCTTT